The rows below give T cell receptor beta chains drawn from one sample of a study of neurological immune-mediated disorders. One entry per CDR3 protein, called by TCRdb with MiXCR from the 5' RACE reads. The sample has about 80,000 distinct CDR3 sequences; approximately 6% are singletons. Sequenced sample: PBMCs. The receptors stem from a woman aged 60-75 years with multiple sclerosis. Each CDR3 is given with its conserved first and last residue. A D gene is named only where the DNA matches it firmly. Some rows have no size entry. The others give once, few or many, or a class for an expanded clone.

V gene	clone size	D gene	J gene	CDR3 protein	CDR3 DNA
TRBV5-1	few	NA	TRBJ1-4	CASSPGLGVAYEKLFF	TGCGCCAGCAGCCCGGGGCTCGGGGTGGCATACGAAAAACTGTTTTTT
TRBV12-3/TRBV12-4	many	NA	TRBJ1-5	CASSYTGSNQPQHF	TGTGCCAGCAGTTATACAGGGAGCAATCAGCCCCAGCATTTT
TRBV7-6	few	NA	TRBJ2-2	CASNGGNTGELFF	TGTGCCAGCAACGGGGGGAACACCGGGGAGCTGTTTTTT
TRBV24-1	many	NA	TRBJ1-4	CATSAGTHGGSEKLFF	TGTGCCACCAGTGCCGGGACCCACGGCGGGTCTGAAAAACTGTTTTTT
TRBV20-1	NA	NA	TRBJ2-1	CSARMGQAYNEQFF	TGCAGTGCTAGGATGGGACAAGCCTACAATGAGCAGTTCTTC
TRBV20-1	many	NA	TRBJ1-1	CSARDRRTLYTEAFF	TGCAGTGCTAGAGATCGCCGGACATTATACACTGAAGCTTTCTTT
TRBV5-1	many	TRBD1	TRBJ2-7	CASSSGQLSSYEQYF	TGCGCCAGCAGCTCGGGACAGTTGAGCTCCTACGAGCAGTACTTC
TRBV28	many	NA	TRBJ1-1	CASSLKGGYTEAFF	TGTGCCAGCAGTTTAAAGGGAGGGTACACTGAAGCTTTCTTT
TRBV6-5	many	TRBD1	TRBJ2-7	CAIGTGNSYEQYF	TGTGCCATCGGGACAGGGAACTCCTACGAGCAGTACTTC
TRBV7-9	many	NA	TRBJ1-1	CASSFDGGNTEAFF	TGTGCCAGCAGCTTCGACGGGGGGAACACTGAAGCTTTCTTT
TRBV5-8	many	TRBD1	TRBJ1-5	CASSPSDRANQPQHF	TGTGCCAGCAGCCCTTCGGACAGGGCCAATCAGCCCCAGCATTTT
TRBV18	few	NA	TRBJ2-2	CASSPPTRTGELFF	TGTGCCAGCTCACCGCCGACTAGGACCGGGGAGCTGTTTTTT
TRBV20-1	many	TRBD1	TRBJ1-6	CSASRGQGDSPLHF	TGCAGTGCTAGTAGAGGCCAGGGGGATTCACCCCTCCACTTT
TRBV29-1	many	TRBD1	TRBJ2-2	CSGNRGHTGELFF	TGCAGCGGGAACAGGGGTCACACCGGGGAGCTGTTTTTT
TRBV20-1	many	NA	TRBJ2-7	CSARGLSYEQYF	TGCAGTGCTAGAGGTCTGAGCTACGAGCAGTACTTC
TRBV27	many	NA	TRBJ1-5	CASSFSNQPQHF	TGTGCCAGCAGTTTTAGCAATCAGCCCCAGCATTTT
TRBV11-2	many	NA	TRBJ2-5	CASSSPWGRGQETQYF	TGTGCCAGCAGCTCCCCTTGGGGGCGGGGGCAAGAGACCCAGTACTTC
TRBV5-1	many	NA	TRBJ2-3	CASSSGGGADTQYF	TGCGCCAGCAGCTCTGGAGGGGGGGCAGATACGCAGTATTTT
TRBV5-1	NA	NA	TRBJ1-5	CACSLAGGVPQHF	TGCGCCTGCAGTTTGGCCGGGGGTGTGCCCCAGCATTTT
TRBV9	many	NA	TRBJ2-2	CASSPGRVTGELFF	TGTGCCAGCAGCCCAGGGCGGGTCACCGGGGAGCTGTTTTTT
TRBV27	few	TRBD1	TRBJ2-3	CASSLLGTGRTDTQYF	TGTGCCAGCAGTTTACTCGGGACAGGCCGCACAGATACGCAGTATTTT
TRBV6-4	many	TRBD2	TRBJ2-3	CASSDDGTSGGRTDTQYF	TGTGCCAGCAGTGACGATGGGACTAGCGGGGGCCGCACAGATACGCAGTATTTT
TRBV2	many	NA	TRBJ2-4	CASSAPGGGNIQYF	TGTGCCAGCAGTGCTCCAGGGGGGGGCAACATTCAGTACTTC
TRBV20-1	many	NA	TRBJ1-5	CSAGRVGSNQPQHF	TGCAGTGCGGGCCGAGTGGGTAGCAATCAGCCCCAGCATTTT
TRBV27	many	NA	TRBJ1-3	CASSPGTHIGDTIYF	TGTGCCAGCAGTCCCGGGACACATATCGGTGACACCATATATTTT
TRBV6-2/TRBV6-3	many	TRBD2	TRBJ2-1	CASSYNMVAGAYNEQFF	TGTGCCAGCAGTTACAATATGGTAGCGGGGGCATACAATGAGCAGTTCTTC
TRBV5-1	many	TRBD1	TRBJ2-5	CASSSGQAQETQYF	TGCGCCAGCAGCTCTGGACAGGCCCAGGAGACCCAGTACTTC
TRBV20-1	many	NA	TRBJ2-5	CSADTATSRQETQYF	TGCAGTGCCGACACGGCTACTAGCAGGCAAGAGACCCAGTACTTC
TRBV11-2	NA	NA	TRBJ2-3	CASSLDSTNTQYF	TGTGCCAGCAGCTTAGATTCGACGAATACGCAGTATTTT
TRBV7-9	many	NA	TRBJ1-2	CASSFGDRPGIGYTF	TGTGCCAGCAGCTTTGGAGACAGGCCTGGTATCGGCTACACCTTC
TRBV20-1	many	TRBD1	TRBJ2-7	CSASWDRGHEQYF	TGCAGTGCTAGTTGGGACAGGGGCCACGAGCAGTACTTC
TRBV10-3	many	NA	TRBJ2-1	CAISEANEQFF	TGTGCCATCAGTGAGGCTAATGAGCAGTTCTTC
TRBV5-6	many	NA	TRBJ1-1	CASSFGHEAFF	TGTGCCAGCAGCTTCGGACATGAAGCTTTCTTT
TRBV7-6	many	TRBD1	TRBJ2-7	CASSTNRGPYEQYF	TGTGCCAGCAGCACAAACAGGGGTCCGTACGAGCAGTACTTC
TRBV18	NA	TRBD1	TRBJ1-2	CGSSPDRVGYGYNF	TGTGGCAGCTCGCCCGACAGGGTAGGCTATGGCTACAACTTC
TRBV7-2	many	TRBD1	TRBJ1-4	CASSSQQGILLKKLFF	TGTGCCAGCAGCTCTCAACAGGGGATACTTCTTAAAAAACTGTTTTTT
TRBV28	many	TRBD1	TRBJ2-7	CASSAPGQGAGEQYF	TGTGCCAGCAGTGCGCCGGGACAGGGGGCGGGAGAGCAGTACTTC
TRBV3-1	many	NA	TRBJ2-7	CASSQDGTRREQYF	TGTGCCAGCAGCCAAGATGGGACACGGCGCGAGCAGTACTTC